The 17 T cell receptor beta chains below all came from one sample that was sequenced in a study of T cells after yellow fever vaccination. TCRdb analysed the 5' RACE reads with MiXCR anew, one entry per CDR3 protein. This sample has about 260,000 distinct CDR3 sequences, with more than 3.5% found just once. Here the sequenced sample was PBMCs, taken 15 days after the yellow fever booster vaccination. The receptors shown here come from a man between 18 and 29 years old who received the YFV17D yellow fever vaccine.

The chain has TRBV2 and TRBJ2-5; 8 bases agree with TRBD2. This CDR3 spans 15 amino acids. J gave up 5 bases and V 3 bases, and 8 bases lay outside the gene matches. The germline CDR1 and CDR2 sequences are SNHLY and FYNNEI. The CDR3 DNA reads as TGTGCCAGCAGTGAGCTCAGCGGGGGCTGGGAGACCCAGTACTTC. Translation gives CASSELSGGWETQYF.

Ten or more counts support this clonotype. In nucleotides, the CDR3 is TGTGCCAGCAGCCAAGAGTCCGGCTACGAGCAGTACGTC. Translating it yields CASSQESGYEQYV. The gene calls are TRBV3-1 and TRBJ2-7; no clear D. V shed 0 bases and J shed 3 bases, with 6 bases lying between them. Germline CDR1 reads LGHDT; CDR2 reads YNNKEL (reference sequence). The CDR3 consists of 13 residues.

This clonotype was found many times. V usage is TRBV5-1 and J usage is TRBJ2-2; 8 bases are shared with TRBD2. The junction had 7 bases not matched to a gene; V was cut back by 5 bases and J by 1 base. Germline CDR1 reads SGHRS; CDR2 reads YFSETQ. CDR3 length: 16 amino acids. The CDR3 nucleotides are TGCGCCAGCAGACCGAGCGGGGGCCTGAACACCGGGGAGCTGTTTTTT. This gives the protein CASRPSGGLNTGELFF.

The table lists this clonotype with many counts. The gene calls are TRBV5-5 and TRBJ2-1; a weak D match, TRBD1 (5 bases). CDR3 length: 14 residues. V lost 4 bases, J lost 8 bases, and 16 bases lay in between. Germline V CDR1 and CDR2: SGHKS, YYEKEE (reference sequence). CDR3 sequence reads: CASSARQFWDEQFF. The CDR3 DNA reads as TGTGCCAGCAGCGCCCGACAGTTTTGGGATGAGCAGTTCTTC.

This clonotype was seen ten or more times. The chain uses TRBV5-1 and TRBJ2-7; 9 bases line up with TRBD1. CDR3 length: 15 amino acids. Germline CDR1 reads SGHRS; CDR2 reads YFSETQ. V lost 2 bases to trimming and J lost 5 bases; unmatched junction nucleotides: 8. Here the CDR3 DNA reads TGCGCCAGCAGCTTCGCGGGACAGGGAGGAAACGAGCAGTACTTC. This sequence encodes CASSFAGQGGNEQYF.

Only a few counts were recorded for this clonotype. The chain couples TRBV10-3 to TRBJ1-1; tentative D call: TRBD1 (5 bases). Looked up from germline, CDR1 is ENHRY and CDR2 is SYGVKD. The CDR3 runs to 14 residues. V was trimmed by 4 bases and J by 2 bases, leaving 11 bases between them. The CDR3 DNA reads TGTGCCATCAGTGTTGAGGGACTAAACACTGAAGCTTTCTTT. Amino acid sequence: CAISVEGLNTEAFF.

There are many counts of this clonotype. CDR3 bases: TGTGCCATGAGCCCGGGAAAAGACTACGAGCAGTACGTC. Translating gives CAMSPGKDYEQYV. V and J are TRBV10-3 and TRBJ2-7, with D tentatively TRBD2 (5 bases). The CDR3 totals 13 residues. The germline CDR1 and CDR2 sequences are ENHRY and SYGVKD. V lost 9 bases and J 3 bases, leaving 15 bases between the germline ends.

This clonotype was counted at least ten times. The chain couples TRBV20-1 to TRBJ1-6; D possibly corresponds to TRBD1 (6 bases). Looked up from germline, CDR1 is DFQATT and CDR2 is SNEGSKA (reference sequence). Trimming removed 3 bases from V and 14 bases from J, with 17 bases in between. The CDR3 is 13 residues long. The CDR3 region has the DNA TGCAGTGCTAGTACCCCAGGGGCTGGGACCCTCCACTTT. This sequence encodes CSASTPGAGTLHF.

There are many counts of this clonotype. The chain is built from TRBV19 and TRBJ2-1; 8 nucleotides align to TRBD2. The CDR3 sequence is 13 residues long. Germline assignment: CDR1 LNHDA and CDR2 SQIVND (reference sequence). Trimming cost V 5 bases and J 10 bases; bases outside gene matches: 7. The CDR3 DNA follows: TGTGCCAGTAGTCCGGGGGGGCTCTTAGAGCAGTTCTTC. Its protein product is CASSPGGLLEQFF. Together with reference TRBV19 and TRBJ2-1, the CDR3 gives the full variable domain: DGGITQSPKYLFRKEGQNVTLSCEQNLNHDAMYWYRQDPGQGLRLIYYSQIVNDFQKGDIAEGYSVSREKKESFPLTVTSAQKNPTAFYLCASSPGGLLEQFFGPGTRLTVL.

This clonotype was picked up many times. This chain links TRBV7-8 with TRBJ2-3; D may be TRBD2 (6 bases). Germline V gives CDR1 SGHVS, CDR2 FQNEAQ. This CDR3 is built from 15 residues. Trimming left V 5 bases short and J 4 bases short, with 16 bases between. The CDR3 sequence: CASSKRLVSPDTQYF. DNA for the CDR3: TGTGCCAGCAGCAAAAGACTAGTTTCTCCAGATACGCAGTATTTT.

This clonotype has a count of ten or more. This chain joins TRBV2 and TRBJ1-5, with a weak D call TRBD1 (5 bases). The CDR3 consists of 13 residues. V lost 8 bases, J lost 6 bases, and 14 bases lay in between. Per germline, CDR1 SNHLY and CDR2 FYNNEI. This CDR3 is CASYSERGQPQHF. The DNA of the CDR3 is TGTGCCAGCTATTCAGAAAGGGGTCAGCCCCAGCATTTT.

The V and J genes are TRBV5-1 and TRBJ2-3, with a tentative D call TRBD1 (6 bases). V lost 2 bases and J lost 0, with 13 bases in between. This CDR3 has 16 residues. Germline CDR1 is SGHRS and CDR2 is YFSETQ. The chain's CDR3 is CASSFGDTSSTDTQYF. CDR3 DNA sequence: TGCGCCAGCAGCTTCGGGGACACATCTAGCACAGATACGCAGTATTTT.

The sample holds many counts of this clonotype. The rearrangement uses TRBV6-5 and TRBJ1-1; the D gene is possibly TRBD1 (5 bases). This CDR3 has 15 residues. CDR1 is MNHEY, CDR2 SVGAGI, per germline. Trimming stripped 0 bases from V and 0 bases from J, with 8 bases between. CDR3 sequence (DNA): TGTGCCAGCAGTTACTCCGTGACAGTGAACACTGAAGCTTTCTTT. As protein: CASSYSVTVNTEAFF.

The chain couples TRBV6-5 to TRBJ2-5; 15 positions agree with TRBD2. V dropped 10 bases and J dropped 4; count of bases not matched to a gene: 10. CDR1 is MNHEY and CDR2 is SVGAGI in the germline V gene. There are 16 residues in the CDR3. This CDR3 is CATEGTSGGPRETQYF. As DNA, the CDR3 is TGTGCCACCGAAGGGACTAGCGGGGGGCCCAGAGAGACCCAGTACTTC.

At least ten counts were recorded for this clonotype. The chain has TRBV7-2 and TRBJ2-7, with no clear D. Germline V gene lookup returns CDR1 SGHTA and CDR2 FQGNSA. Trimming pared 0 bases from V and 6 bases from J, leaving 15 bases between. The CDR3 totals 15 residues. Written as DNA, the CDR3 is TGTGCCAGCAGCTTAGCGCTAGGCAGTTTTCCCGAGCAGTACTTC. Translated, it gives CASSLALGSFPEQYF.

This clonotype has ten or more counts. The chain links TRBV5-1 to TRBJ2-6; perhaps TRBD1 as D (6 bases). This CDR3 is 16 amino acids long. Trimming shortened V by 3 bases and J by 0 bases, and 10 bases separated the two germline ends. The germline gives CDR1 SGHRS, CDR2 YFSETQ. CDR3 nucleotide sequence: TGCGCCAGCAGCTCCGACAGGACCTCTGGGGCCAACGTCCTGACTTTC. Amino acid sequence: CASSSDRTSGANVLTF. Filled out from reference TRBV5-1 and TRBJ2-6, the complete variable domain reads KAGVTQTPRYLIKTRGQQVTLSCSPISGHRSVSWYQQTPGQGLQFLFEYFSETQRNKGNFPGRFSGRQFSNSRSEMNVSTLELGDSALYLCASSSDRTSGANVLTFGAGSRLTVL.

This clonotype has at least ten counts. The chain links TRBV16 to TRBJ1-6, with D unresolved. This CDR3 region has 13 residues. Germline loops: CDR1 KGHSY, CDR2 FQNENV. V lost 0 bases, J lost 15 bases, and 12 bases lay in between. In DNA form, the CDR3 reads TGTGCCAGCAGCCAATCGGAGGGCAGGAACCTCCACTTT. Translation gives CASSQSEGRNLHF.